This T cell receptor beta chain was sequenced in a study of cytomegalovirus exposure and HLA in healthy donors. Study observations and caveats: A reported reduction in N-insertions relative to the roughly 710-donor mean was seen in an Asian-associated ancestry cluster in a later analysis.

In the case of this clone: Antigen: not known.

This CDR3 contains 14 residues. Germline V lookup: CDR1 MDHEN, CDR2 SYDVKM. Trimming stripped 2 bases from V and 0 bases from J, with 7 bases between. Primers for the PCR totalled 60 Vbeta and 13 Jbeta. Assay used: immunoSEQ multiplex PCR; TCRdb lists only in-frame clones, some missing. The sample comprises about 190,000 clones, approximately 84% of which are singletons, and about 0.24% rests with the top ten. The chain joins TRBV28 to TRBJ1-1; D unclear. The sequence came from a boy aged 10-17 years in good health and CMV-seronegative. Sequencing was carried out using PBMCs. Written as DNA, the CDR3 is TGTGCCAGCAGTTTACCCGGGATGAACACTGAAGCTTTCTTT. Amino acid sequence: CASSLPGMNTEAFF.